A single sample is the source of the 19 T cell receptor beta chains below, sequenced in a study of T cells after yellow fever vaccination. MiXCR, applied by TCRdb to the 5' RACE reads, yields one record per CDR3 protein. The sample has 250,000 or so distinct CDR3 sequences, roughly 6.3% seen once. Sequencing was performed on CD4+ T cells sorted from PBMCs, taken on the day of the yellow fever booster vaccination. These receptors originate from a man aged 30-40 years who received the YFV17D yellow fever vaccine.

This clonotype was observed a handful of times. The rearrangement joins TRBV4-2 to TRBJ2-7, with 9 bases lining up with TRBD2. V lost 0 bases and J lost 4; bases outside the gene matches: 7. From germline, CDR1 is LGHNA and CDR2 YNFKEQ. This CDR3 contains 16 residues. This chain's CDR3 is CASSQDVPAGGYEQYF. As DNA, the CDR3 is TGTGCCAGCAGCCAAGATGTGCCAGCGGGAGGATACGAGCAGTACTTC.

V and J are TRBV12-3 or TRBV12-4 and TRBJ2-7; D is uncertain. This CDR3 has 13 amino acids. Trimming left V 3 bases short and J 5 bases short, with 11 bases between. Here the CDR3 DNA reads TGTGCCAGCAGTTTGGTGGGTCTGAACGAGCAGTACTTC. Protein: CASSLVGLNEQYF.

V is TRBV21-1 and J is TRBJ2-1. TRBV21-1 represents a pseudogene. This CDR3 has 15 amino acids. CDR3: CASSKEGGLSYEQFF. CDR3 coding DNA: TGTGCCAGCAGCAAAGAGGGTGGCCTTTCCTATGAGCAGTTCTTC.

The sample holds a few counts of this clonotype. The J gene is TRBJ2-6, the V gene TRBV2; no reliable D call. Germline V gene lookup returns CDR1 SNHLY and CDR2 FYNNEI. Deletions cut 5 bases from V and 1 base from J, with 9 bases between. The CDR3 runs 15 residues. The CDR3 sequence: CASSLVVSGANVLTF. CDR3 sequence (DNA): TGTGCCAGCAGTTTAGTAGTATCTGGGGCCAACGTCCTGACTTTC.

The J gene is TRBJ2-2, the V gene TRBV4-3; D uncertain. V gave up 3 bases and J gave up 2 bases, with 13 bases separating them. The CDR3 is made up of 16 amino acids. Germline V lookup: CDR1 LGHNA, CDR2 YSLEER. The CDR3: CASSQPLSPNTGELFF. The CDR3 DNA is TGCGCCAGCAGCCAGCCCTTATCCCCCAACACCGGGGAGCTGTTTTTT.

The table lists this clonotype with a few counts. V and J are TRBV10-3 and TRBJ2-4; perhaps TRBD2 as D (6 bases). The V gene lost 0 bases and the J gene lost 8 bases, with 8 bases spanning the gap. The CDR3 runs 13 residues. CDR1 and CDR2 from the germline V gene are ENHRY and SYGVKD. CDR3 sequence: CAISESGEDIQYF. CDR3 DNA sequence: TGTGCCATCAGTGAGTCAGGGGAGGACATTCAGTACTTC.

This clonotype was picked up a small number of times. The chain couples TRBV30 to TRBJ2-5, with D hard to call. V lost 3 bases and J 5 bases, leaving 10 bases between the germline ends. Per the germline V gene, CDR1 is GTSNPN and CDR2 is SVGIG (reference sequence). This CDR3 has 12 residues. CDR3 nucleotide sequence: TGTGCCTGGAGCAACACCCGGGAGACCCAGTACTTC. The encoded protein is CAWSNTRETQYF. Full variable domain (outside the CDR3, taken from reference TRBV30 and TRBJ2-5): SQTIHQWPATLVQPVGSPLSLECTVEGTSNPNLYWYRQAAGRGLQLLFYSVGIGQISSEVPQNLSASRPQDRQFILSSKKLLLSDSGFYLCAWSNTRETQYFGPGTRLLVL.

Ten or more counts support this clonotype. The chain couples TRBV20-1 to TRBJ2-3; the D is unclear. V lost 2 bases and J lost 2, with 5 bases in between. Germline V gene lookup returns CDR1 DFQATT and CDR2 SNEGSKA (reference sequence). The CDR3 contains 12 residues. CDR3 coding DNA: TGCAGTGCTAGACCGCTCACAGATACGCAGTATTTT. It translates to CSARPLTDTQYF.

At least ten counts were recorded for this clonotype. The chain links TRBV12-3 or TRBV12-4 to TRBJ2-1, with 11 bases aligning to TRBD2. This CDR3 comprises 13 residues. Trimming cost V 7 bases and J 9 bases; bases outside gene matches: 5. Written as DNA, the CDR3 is TGTGCCAGCACCCCCGGGACTAGCGGTGAGCAGTTCTTC. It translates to CASTPGTSGEQFF.

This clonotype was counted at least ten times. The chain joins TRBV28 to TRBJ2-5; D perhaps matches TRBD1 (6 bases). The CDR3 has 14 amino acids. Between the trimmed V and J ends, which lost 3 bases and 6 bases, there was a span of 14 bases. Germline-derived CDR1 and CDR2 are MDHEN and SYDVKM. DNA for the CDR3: TGTGCCAGCAGTTTTCCCACAGGGAGAAAGACCCAGTACTTC. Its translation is CASSFPTGRKTQYF.

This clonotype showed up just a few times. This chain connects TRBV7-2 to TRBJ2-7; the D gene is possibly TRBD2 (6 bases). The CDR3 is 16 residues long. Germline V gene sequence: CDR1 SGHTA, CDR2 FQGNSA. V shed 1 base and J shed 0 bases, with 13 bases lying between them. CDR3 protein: CASSLVLGGVSYEQYF. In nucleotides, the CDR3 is TGTGCCAGCAGCTTAGTTCTTGGCGGGGTCTCCTACGAGCAGTACTTC.

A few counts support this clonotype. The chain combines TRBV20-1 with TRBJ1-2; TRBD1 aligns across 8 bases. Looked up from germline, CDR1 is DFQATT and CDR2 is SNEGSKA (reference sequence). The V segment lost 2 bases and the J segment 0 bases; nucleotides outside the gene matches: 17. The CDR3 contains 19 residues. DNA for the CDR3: TGCAGTGCTAGAAGACAGGGGATTCGTAAGATTTCCGCTAACTATGGCTACACCTTC. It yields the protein CSARRQGIRKISANYGYTF.

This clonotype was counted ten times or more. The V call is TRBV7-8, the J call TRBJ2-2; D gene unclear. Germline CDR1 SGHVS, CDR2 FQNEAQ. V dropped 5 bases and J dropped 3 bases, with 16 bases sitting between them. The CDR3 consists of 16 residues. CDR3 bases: TGTGCCAGCAGCCCATCCTCCGGCACGTACACCGGGGAGCTGTTTTTT. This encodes CASSPSSGTYTGELFF.

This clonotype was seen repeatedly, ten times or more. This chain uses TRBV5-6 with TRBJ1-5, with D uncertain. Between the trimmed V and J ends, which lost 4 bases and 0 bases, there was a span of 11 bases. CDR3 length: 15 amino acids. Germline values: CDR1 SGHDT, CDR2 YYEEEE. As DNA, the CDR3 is TGTGCCAGCAGCCGATCTGGGTATAGCAATCAGCCCCAGCATTTT. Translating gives CASSRSGYSNQPQHF.

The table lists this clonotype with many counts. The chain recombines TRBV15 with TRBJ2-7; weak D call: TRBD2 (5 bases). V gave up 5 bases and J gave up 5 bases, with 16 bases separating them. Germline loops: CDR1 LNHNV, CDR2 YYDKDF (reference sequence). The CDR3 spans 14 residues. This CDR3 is CATSAWTSGDEQYF. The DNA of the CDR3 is TGTGCCACCAGCGCCTGGACCTCCGGGGACGAGCAGTACTTC.

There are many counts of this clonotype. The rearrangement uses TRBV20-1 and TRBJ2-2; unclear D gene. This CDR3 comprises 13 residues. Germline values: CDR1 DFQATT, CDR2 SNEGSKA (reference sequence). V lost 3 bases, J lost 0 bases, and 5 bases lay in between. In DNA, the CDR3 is TGCAGTGCTAGTCGGCCGAACACCGGGGAGCTGTTTTTT. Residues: CSASRPNTGELFF.

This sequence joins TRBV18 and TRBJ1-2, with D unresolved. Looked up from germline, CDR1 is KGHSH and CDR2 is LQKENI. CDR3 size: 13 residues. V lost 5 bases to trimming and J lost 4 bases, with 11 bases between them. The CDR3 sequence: CASSGDWFYGYTF. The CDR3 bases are TGTGCCAGCTCAGGGGATTGGTTCTATGGCTACACCTTC.

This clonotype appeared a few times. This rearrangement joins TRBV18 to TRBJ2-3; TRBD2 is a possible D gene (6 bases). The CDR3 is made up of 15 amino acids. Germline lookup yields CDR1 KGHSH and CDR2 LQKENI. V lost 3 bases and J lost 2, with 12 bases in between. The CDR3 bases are TGTGCCAGCTCACCCCAGCGGGCCGACACAGATACGCAGTATTTT. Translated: CASSPQRADTDTQYF.

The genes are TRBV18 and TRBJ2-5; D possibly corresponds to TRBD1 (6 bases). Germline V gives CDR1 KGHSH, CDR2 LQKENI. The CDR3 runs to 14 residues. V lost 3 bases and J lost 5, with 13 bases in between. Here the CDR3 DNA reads TGTGCCAGCTCACCCTCAACAGGGATTGAGACCCAGTACTTC. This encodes CASSPSTGIETQYF.